This T cell receptor beta chain was obtained from a study of T cells in Graves' hyperthyroidism and ophthalmopathy. Researchers amplified the TCR beta CDR3 regions from RNA transcripts. The HTBI set primed first-round TCR CDR3 RT-PCR. TCRdb used MiXCR to reprocess the multiplex PCR reads, holding one entry per CDR3 protein. The sample carries fewer than 450,000 distinct CDR3 sequences, 17% recorded once. V lost 3 bases and J lost 2, with 14 bases in between. CDR1 LNHDA and CDR2 SQIVND come from the germline V gene (reference sequence). There are 15 residues in the CDR3. There are many counts of this clonotype.

The origin of this receptor is a woman younger than 45 with Graves' hyperthyroidism that later progressed to Graves' ophthalmopathy. Sequenced: blood. The V gene is TRBV19, the J gene TRBJ2-7; either TRBD1 or TRBD2 may supply D (5 bases each). The CDR3 DNA reads TGTGCCAGTAGTATCGGGGCAGGGCCAACCTACGAGCAGTACTTC. This encodes CASSIGAGPTYEQYF.